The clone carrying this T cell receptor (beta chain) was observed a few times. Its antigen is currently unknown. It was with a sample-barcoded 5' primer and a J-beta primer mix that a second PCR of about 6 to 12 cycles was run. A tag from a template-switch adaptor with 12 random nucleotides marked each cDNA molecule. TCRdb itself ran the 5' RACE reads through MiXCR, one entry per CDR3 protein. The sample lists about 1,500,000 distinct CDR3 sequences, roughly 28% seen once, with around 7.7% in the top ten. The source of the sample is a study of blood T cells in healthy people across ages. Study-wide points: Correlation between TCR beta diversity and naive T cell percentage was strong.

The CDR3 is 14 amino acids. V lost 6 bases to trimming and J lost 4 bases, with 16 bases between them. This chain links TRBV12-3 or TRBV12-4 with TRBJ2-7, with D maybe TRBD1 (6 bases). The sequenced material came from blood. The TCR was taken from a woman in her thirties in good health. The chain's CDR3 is CASRSRTVGYEQYF. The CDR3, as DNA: TGTGCCAGCAGGTCCCGGACAGTTGGATACGAGCAGTACTTC.